Here is one T cell receptor (beta chain) with its context. In its sample, this clone was seen a few times. No cognate antigen has been identified for it. There are no base qualities to consult, and no much larger clone falls within one base. This sample was taken from a study of blood T cell repertoires in COVID-19 (dated by TCRdb to about 2020). Study-level background: The collaborator samples originated in the United States, Italy and Spain and spanned the acute and convalescent phases of COVID-19. The material from the prospective study consisted of cDNA or gDNA derived from T cells, B-cell-depleted T cells, or PBMCs. The dataset comprised deeply sampled blood TCRbeta repertoires from subjects exposed to, actively infected with, or recovered from COVID-19. The repertoires were made available in a free public database intended to serve as a resource for research on the immune response to SARS-CoV-2. Samples came from the ongoing ImmuneRACE study (first 160 participants) plus 1,254 subjects from 6 global collaborators. Nearly every sample came with metadata listing a de-identified subject ID, COVID-19 status, age in years and sex. Where available, HLA class I and class II types were obtained from metadata supplied by the sample provider rather than from assay-based typing.

V is pruned by 1 base and J by 2 bases, leaving 1 base of the junction without a gene match. The CDR3 runs 15 residues from the cysteine to the phenylalanine. Just CDR3 DNA is preserved here, 45 bases in frame from base 1. The germline V gene (reference sequence) sets CDR1 to SEHNR and CDR2 to FQNEAQ. TCRbeta CDR3 regions were amplified from genomic DNA using the immunoSEQ Assay, a bias-controlled multiplex PCR. Per the source publication's procedure: Nucleated cell counts per sample were estimated from amplification of reference gene primers within the assay. Sequence reads were collapsed and filtered to measure the absolute abundance of every unique TCRbeta CDR3 rearrangement. Productive Simpson clonality was computed per sample as the square root of Simpson's diversity index over productive rearrangements. Here the immuneACCESS table is served through TCRdb, limited to in-frame sequences with V and J called. Missing clones are a known gap in these copies; in checked studies unresolved V genes cover under half, and the rest lacks a known reason. Clone size and V and J calls were adopted from that table, with D and trimming inferred from the DNA. The table for this sample lists some 70,000 clones; more than 85% of them were counted only once. Around 13% of the sample is in the top ten clones.

Each collaborating institution followed its own protocols to collect whole blood in K2EDTA tubes. For TCRbeta analysis, collaborator samples were shipped as frozen whole blood, as isolated PBMCs, or as DNA extracted from either sample type. What the research found in general, with its limitations: The quantity of clinical and demographic metadata differed by source and by participant and was supplied without curation.

The source material was peripheral blood. The sequence was obtained from a human donor with active COVID-19. The donor label of this sample is uncertain. This chain is built from TRBV7-9 and TRBJ1-5; the central 8 bases match TRBD1. The CDR3 protein is CASSLGGQGNQPQHF. The nucleotide sequence reads as follows: TGTGCCAGCAGCTTAGGGGGACAGGGCAATCAGCCCCAGCATTTT.